This T cell receptor (beta chain) was captured by sequencing in a study of cytomegalovirus exposure and HLA in healthy donors. Whole-study context: From donors who were HLA-typed, an early data release held around 80 million unique TCRs.

The CDR3 sequence is 14 residues long. V lost 4 bases and J 5 bases, leaving 10 bases between the germline ends. Germline assignment: CDR1 SGHDT and CDR2 YYEEEE. Regarding this clone: The antigen remains unidentified.

Findings and limits, study-wide: Among TCR beta chains, those listed as cytomegalovirus-associated numbered some 160. Later analysis showed most CMV-associated TCR beta chains appearing HLA-restricted.

Use of 60 Vbeta and 13 Jbeta primers characterized the PCR. Sequencing was performed with immunoSEQ multiplex PCR; in TCRdb, only in-frame clones are kept and a portion is missing. The sample shows about 140,000 clones, about 80% of them seen only once. The TCR comes from a woman aged 40-49 years in good health and CMV-seronegative. The chain uses TRBV5-6 and TRBJ1-6; D ambiguous. Sequencing was done on a sample of PBMCs. The CDR3 loop is CASSQNKNNSPLHF. The CDR3 nucleotides read TGTGCCAGCAGCCAGAACAAAAATAATTCACCCCTCCACTTT.